The 20 T cell receptor beta chains reported below all come from one sample, sequenced in a study of radiation and T cells in renal cell carcinoma. TCRdb's table, derived via immunoSEQ multiplex PCR, lists solely in-frame clones and lacks some. Among about 170,000 clones, about 88% were seen once, and the ten largest hold about 11%. Time point of the sample: blood 4 weeks post-SBRT, at nephrectomy. Indicated treatment: 15 Gy SBRT to primary tumor, nephrectomy 4 weeks later. Specimen: blood, collected from a patient whose treatment included radiotherapy and nephrectomy. Every receptor here comes from a woman aged 45 to 65 with renal cell carcinoma.

The chain has TRBV5-1 and TRBJ2-1; 7 bases match TRBD2. The V gene's germline CDR1 is SGHRS and CDR2 YFSETQ. CDR3 length: 15 amino acids. Trimming at V came to 1 base and at J to 3 bases, leaving 4 bases not matched to a gene. CDR3 sequence reads: CASSLSGLVYNEQFF. For the CDR3, the DNA is TGCGCCAGCAGCTTGTCCGGACTAGTCTACAATGAGCAGTTCTTC.

This chain links TRBV6-5 with TRBJ2-1; tentatively, D is TRBD2 (5 bases). Trimming stripped 2 bases from V and 2 bases from J, with 13 bases between. Germline V CDR1 and CDR2: MNHEY, SVGAGI. The CDR3 runs 16 residues. CDR3 loop: CASSYEGPGAYNEQFF. The CDR3 nucleotides read TGTGCCAGCAGTTACGAGGGCCCCGGGGCCTACAATGAGCAGTTCTTC.

The genes are TRBV9 and TRBJ2-3, with D possibly called TRBD1 or TRBD2 (6 bases each). Germline lookup yields CDR1 SGDLS and CDR2 YYNGEE. With 0 bases removed from V and 1 base from J, the gap between germline ends came to 15 bases. The CDR3 runs 17 residues. CDR3 DNA sequence: TGTGCCAGCAGCGTAGGTGTTTTCGGGGGCCGCACAGATACGCAGTATTTT. Residues: CASSVGVFGGRTDTQYF.

The rearrangement uses TRBV7-6 and TRBJ1-3; D is possibly TRBD1 (6 bases). The V gene lost 5 bases and the J gene lost 0 bases, with 11 bases spanning the gap. Germline V gene data show CDR1 as SGHVS and CDR2 as FNYEAQ. The CDR3 has 15 residues. The CDR3 is CASSVDSRSGNTIYF. In nucleotides, the CDR3 is TGTGCCAGCAGCGTGGACAGCCGCTCTGGAAACACCATATATTTT. Using reference TRBV7-6 and TRBJ1-3 for the parts outside the CDR3, the full variable domain is GAGVSQSPRYKVTKRGQDVALRCDPISGHVSLYWYRQALGQGPEFLTYFNYEAQQDKSGLPNDRFSAERPEGSISTLTIQRTEQRDSAMYRCASSVDSRSGNTIYFGEGSWLTVV.

The CDR3: CASSLDRDEKLFF. DNA of the CDR3: TGTGCCAGCAGCCTGGACAGGGATGAAAAACTGTTTTTT. This chain links TRBV6-6 with TRBJ1-4; 8 bases are a match to TRBD1. Germline V gene lookup returns CDR1 MNHNY and CDR2 SVGAGI (reference sequence). There are 13 residues in the CDR3. Losses at the gene ends were 6 bases for V and 6 bases for J; bases not matched to a gene: 3.

The chain employs TRBV4-2 and TRBJ1-1; unclear D gene. Germline V gene data show CDR1 as LGHNA and CDR2 as YNFKEQ. V was clipped by 4 bases and J by 5 bases, with 8 bases between them. The CDR3 runs to 12 residues. For the CDR3, the DNA is TGTGCCAGCAGCCCCGGAGTTACTGAAGCTTTCTTT. Its protein is CASSPGVTEAFF.

This clone was seen a single time. This chain connects TRBV11-1 to TRBJ1-1, with no clear D. Germline lookup yields CDR1 SGHAT and CDR2 FQDESV (reference sequence). This CDR3 is 13 amino acids long. V was clipped by 0 bases and J by 5 bases, with 7 bases between them. CDR3 amino acids: CASSLAVRTEAFF. The CDR3 DNA follows: TGTGCCAGCAGCTTAGCTGTCAGGACTGAAGCTTTCTTT.

The chain couples TRBV9 to TRBJ2-3; the match to TRBD2 covers 9 bases. Germline lookup yields CDR1 SGDLS and CDR2 YYNGEE. The CDR3 is 16 residues long. J gave up 2 bases and V 4 bases, and 8 bases lay outside the gene matches. CDR3 residues: CASSPSTSGYTDTQYF. For the CDR3, the DNA is TGTGCCAGCAGCCCCTCGACTAGCGGCTACACAGATACGCAGTATTTT.

This sequence joins TRBV29-1 and TRBJ1-2; perhaps TRBD1 as D (6 bases). V was cut by 2 bases and J by 0 bases, with 19 bases left in between. The CDR3 length is 17 residues. The germline V gene has CDR1 SQVTM and CDR2 ANQGSEA. As DNA, the CDR3 is TGCAGCGTTGAATCCAGGGGCAGATTTGTAGCTAACTATGGCTACACCTTC. This translates into CSVESRGRFVANYGYTF.

This clone was counted a single time. This chain links TRBV29-1 with TRBJ1-1; D perhaps matches TRBD1 (6 bases). V lost 7 bases to trimming and J lost 4 bases, with 16 bases between them. Germline V gene sequence: CDR1 SQVTM, CDR2 ANQGSEA. This CDR3 is 13 amino acids long. CDR3: CSASGGLVTEAFF. CDR3 nucleotides: TGCAGCGCCTCCGGGGGCCTTGTCACTGAAGCTTTCTTT. Combining the CDR3 with reference TRBV29-1 and TRBJ1-1 gives the whole variable domain SAVISQKPSRDICQRGTSLTIQCQVDSQVTMMFWYRQQPGQSLTLIATANQGSEATYESGFVIDKFPISRPNLTFSTLTVSNMSPEDSSIYLCSASGGLVTEAFFGQGTRLTVV.

The gene calls are TRBV10-3 and TRBJ2-3, with a possible D match to TRBD2 (6 bases). V lost 4 bases to trimming and J lost 1 base, with 12 bases between them. There are 15 residues in the CDR3. Germline CDR1 and CDR2: ENHRY and SYGVKD. The CDR3 DNA reads as TGTGCCATCAGTGCGGAGGGGATTGGCACAGATACGCAGTATTTT. This gives the protein CAISAEGIGTDTQYF.

The chain couples TRBV7-2 to TRBJ1-4, with D perhaps matching TRBD1 (5 bases). The CDR3 totals 14 residues. V was pared by 2 bases and J by 4 bases, with 8 bases between. CDR1 SGHTA and CDR2 FQGNSA come from the germline V gene. The DNA for the CDR3 is TGTGCCAGCAGCTTAATGGGACTTAATGAAAAACTGTTTTTT. Residues: CASSLMGLNEKLFF.

The rearrangement uses TRBV6-5 and TRBJ1-6, with 8 bases identical to TRBD1. With V trimmed by 6 bases and J by 7 bases, 8 bases remained unmatched. Germline CDR1 and CDR2: MNHEY and SVGAGI. The CDR3 has 15 residues. CDR3 residues: CASRFPGGENSPLHF. CDR3 sequence (DNA): TGTGCCAGCAGATTTCCAGGGGGCGAGAATTCACCCCTCCACTTT.

The chain is built from TRBV7-2 and TRBJ2-1; 10 bases are shared with TRBD2. The CDR3 spans 16 residues. Germline V gene sequence: CDR1 SGHTA, CDR2 FQGNSA. Trimming at V came to 5 bases and at J to 8 bases, leaving 12 bases not matched to a gene. CDR3: CASSPGGSGGYYEQFF. DNA of the CDR3: TGTGCCAGCAGCCCAGGGGGTAGCGGGGGGTATTATGAGCAGTTCTTC.

The CDR3 region is CASSPGDREYEQYF. Here the CDR3 DNA reads TGCGCCAGCAGCCCAGGGGACAGGGAATACGAGCAGTACTTC. The chain uses TRBV5-1 and TRBJ2-7, with TRBD1 matching over 9 bases. In germline, CDR1 is SGHRS, CDR2 YFSETQ. V was pared by 4 bases and J by 4 bases, with 6 bases of the junction left unmatched. The CDR3 length is 14 residues.

This chain joins TRBV7-2 and TRBJ1-2, with 9 bases aligning to TRBD1. J was trimmed by 5 bases and V by 3 bases; bases with no gene match: 4. Germline V gene sequence: CDR1 SGHTA, CDR2 FQGNSA. The CDR3 consists of 14 residues. CDR3 sequence reads: CASSFYGTGYGYTF. CDR3 bases: TGTGCCAGCAGCTTTTATGGGACAGGGTATGGCTACACCTTC.

This chain connects TRBV6-7 to TRBJ2-3; D possibly corresponds to TRBD1 (6 bases). TRBV6-7 belongs to the ORF category, with a function that is uncertain. The CDR3 covers 18 residues. V lost 1 base and J lost 4, with 21 bases in between. The CDR3 sequence: CASSYFRGELGWADTQYF. The CDR3 nucleotides are TGTGCCAGCAGTTACTTCAGGGGCGAATTAGGATGGGCAGATACGCAGTATTTT.

J is TRBJ1-2 and V is TRBV25-1, with 7 positions matching TRBD1. CDR1 and CDR2 (germline): MGHDK, SYGVNS. CDR3 size: 15 residues. J gave up 4 bases and V 5 bases, and 10 bases lay outside the gene matches. DNA for the CDR3: TGTGCCAGCAGTCCTGGGGGGGGGACAGCCTATGGCTACACCTTC. This codes for CASSPGGGTAYGYTF.

Only one count was recorded for this clone. V and J are TRBV19 and TRBJ1-3, with TRBD1 as a possible D gene (6 bases). CDR3 length: 14 residues. Germline V gives CDR1 LNHDA, CDR2 SQIVND (reference sequence). V shed 5 bases and J shed 1 base, with 9 bases lying between them. The CDR3 sequence: CASSSTGSGNTIYF. CDR3 DNA: TGTGCCAGTAGTTCGACAGGATCTGGAAACACCATATATTTT.

The chain combines TRBV10-1 with TRBJ2-1; D is possibly TRBD1 or TRBD2 (5 bases each). The CDR3 consists of 14 residues. V was cut by 2 bases and J by 8 bases, with 13 bases left in between. Germline assignment: CDR1 WNHNN and CDR2 SYGVQD (reference sequence). The CDR3: CASSERGAEDEQFF. The CDR3 bases are TGCGCCAGCAGTGAGAGAGGGGCGGAGGATGAGCAGTTCTTC.